This T cell receptor beta chain was found in a study of cytomegalovirus exposure and HLA in healthy donors. Overall study findings and caveats: Per a prior analysis, the majority of TCR beta V segments were productive roughly 90% or roughly 30% of the time. Reports state that TCR beta sequences accurately predicted most subjects' HLA-A and HLA-B alleles. Apparent HLA restriction characterized most CMV-associated TCR beta chains in a later analysis.

As to this clone: Its antigen is as yet unknown.

The CDR3 is 15 residues long. Germline CDR1 is LNHDA and CDR2 is SQIVND (reference sequence). Unmatched junction bases numbered 6, after V lost 3 bases and J lost 5 bases. This PCR relied on a set of 60 Vbeta primers and 13 Jbeta primers. How the authors handled the data: Later work found 74 million or so unique TCR beta chains, with some 11 million shared. The protocol was immunoSEQ multiplex PCR, while the TCRdb copy is restricted to in-frame clones and leaves out a portion. V, J and clone size derive from that table, while D and trimming were established from the DNA sequence. The sample holds about 220,000 clones, 82% seen once.

The receptor was isolated from a woman aged 40 to 49 in good health and CMV-seropositive. The sample was PBMCs. The chain joins TRBV19 to TRBJ2-3, with 9 bases lining up with TRBD2. As DNA, the CDR3 is TGTGCCAGTAGTATGGCTAGCGGGACGATAGATACGCAGTATTTT. Residues: CASSMASGTIDTQYF.